This T cell receptor beta chain was profiled in a study of cytomegalovirus exposure and HLA in healthy donors. Study summary: According to later analysis, the same platform produced the 120 validation and 600 to 800 first-cohort repertoires.

V lost 3 bases to trimming and J lost 1 base; unmatched junction nucleotides: 3. The CDR3 is 15 residues long. In germline, CDR1 is LNHDA, CDR2 SQIVND (reference sequence). Comments on this clone: The antigen remains undetermined.

TCRdb's copy holds only in-frame clones and misses some; the assay was immunoSEQ multiplex PCR. The table has 220,000 or so clones, 80% to 95% seen once; the top ten hold about 1%. Broader study findings: A few chains linked to CMV were shown in vitro to be specific for CMV antigens. Cytomegalovirus status was reportedly diagnosed by the classifier with high specificity and sensitivity. Despite most TCR sequences being rare, some public TCRs occurred in many donors.

This clonotype was sampled from a woman aged 18-30 years in good health and CMV-seronegative. The sample taken for sequencing was PBMCs. This chain connects TRBV19 to TRBJ2-3; 8 nucleotides agree with TRBD1. In nucleotides, the CDR3 is TGTGCCAGTAGTATCAGGGGACAGGGCACAGATACGCAGTATTTT. Translated, it gives CASSIRGQGTDTQYF.